These T cell receptor beta chains were read from a single sample in a study of CD8 T cells in ankylosing spondylitis. TCRdb re-called the 5' RACE reads with MiXCR, one entry per CDR3 protein. The sample lists about 360,000 distinct CDR3 sequences, 20% to 25% occurring once. Sequenced input: blood, either unsorted or a sorted T cell fraction (not recorded which). These receptors all stem from a male donor with ankylosing spondylitis or in good health (not recorded which). Each CDR3 is given with its conserved first and last residue. A D gene is named only where the DNA matches it firmly. Rows give clone size only sometimes, using once, few, many, or a class for an expanded clone.

TRBD2	NA	TRBJ2-2	16	TRBV28	CASSLELAGFAGELFF	TGTGCCAGCAGTTTGGAACTAGCGGGGTTTGCCGGGGAGCTGTTTTTT
TRBD1	NA	TRBJ2-2	18	TRBV3-1	CASSQDPGTGLGVGELFF	TGTGCCAGCAGCCAAGACCCCGGGACAGGGCTCGGAGTCGGGGAGCTGTTTTTT
TRBD1	NA	TRBJ1-2	17	TRBV12-3/TRBV12-4	CASSPDVPDRVVYGYTF	TGTGCCAGCAGCCCTGACGTACCGGACAGGGTGGTCTATGGCTACACCTTC
NA	few	TRBJ2-5	14	TRBV6-5	CASSYLDFQETQYF	TGTGCCAGCAGTTATTTGGACTTCCAAGAGACCCAGTACTTC
NA	NA	TRBJ2-7	13	TRBV29-1	CSVGSGRDYEQYF	TGCAGCGTTGGTAGCGGCAGAGATTACGAGCAGTACTTC
NA	many	TRBJ2-2	12	TRBV12-3/TRBV12-4	CASSSPTGELFF	TGTGCCAGCAGTTCCCCAACCGGGGAGCTGTTTTTT
TRBD1	NA	TRBJ1-2	14	TRBV29-1	CSVPHRTGGYLHTF	TGCAGCGTGCCACATCGCACAGGGGGCTATCTACACACCTTC
NA	few	TRBJ1-2	14	TRBV29-1	CSVEDQQEAYGYTF	TGCAGCGTTGAAGATCAACAGGAGGCCTATGGCTACACCTTC
NA	few	TRBJ2-7	14	TRBV20-1	CSARDGRVLYEQYF	TGCAGTGCTAGAGATGGCAGGGTCCTCTACGAGCAGTACTTC
TRBD2	few	TRBJ2-2	14	TRBV29-1	CSVESGAGTGELFF	TGCAGCGTTGAGAGCGGGGCTGGCACCGGGGAGCTGTTTTTT
NA	NA	TRBJ2-5	15	TRBV7-9	CASSSLPTNQETQYF	TGTGCCAGCAGCTCACTCCCGACCAACCAAGAGACCCAGTACTTC
TRBD2	NA	TRBJ2-3	16	TRBV4-1	CASSQDPSGRTDTQYF	TGCGCCAGCAGCCAAGATCCTAGCGGACGCACAGATACGCAGTATTTT
NA	NA	TRBJ2-5	13	TRBV2	CASSEPGRETQYF	TGTGCCAGCAGTGAACCCGGGCGGGAGACCCAGTACTTC
TRBD1	NA	TRBJ1-5	15	TRBV27	CASSLYRGSDQPQHF	TGTGCCAGCAGTTTGTACAGGGGATCGGATCAGCCCCAGCATTTT
NA	NA	TRBJ2-1	11	TRBV20-1	CSARGGNEQFF	TGCAGTGCTAGGGGGGGAAATGAGCAGTTCTTC
NA	NA	TRBJ2-6	13	TRBV18	CASSPGGANVLTF	TGTGCCAGCTCACCCGGTGGGGCCAACGTCCTGACTTTC
NA	NA	TRBJ2-3	13	TRBV6-4	CASSDRDSDTQYF	TGTGCCAGCAGTGACCGGGACTCAGATACGCAGTATTTT
NA	few	TRBJ2-2	17	TRBV4-1	CASSQDPPGRSPGELFF	TGCGCCAGCAGCCAAGATCCCCCGGGACGTAGCCCCGGGGAGCTGTTTTTT
TRBD2	few	TRBJ2-1	17	TRBV4-2	CASSQVWVRGGYNEQFF	TGTGCCAGCAGCCAAGTGTGGGTGCGGGGGGGGTACAATGAGCAGTTCTTC
NA	NA	TRBJ2-1	12	TRBV5-1	CASSLEGRGQFF	TGCGCCAGCAGCTTGGAGGGAAGGGGGCAGTTCTTC
TRBD1	few	TRBJ2-7	15	TRBV18	CASSPGTGEGYEQYF	TGTGCCAGCTCACCAGGGACAGGGGAGGGCTACGAGCAGTACTTC
NA	few	TRBJ2-1	17	TRBV6-1	CASNRDGGPGSYNEQFF	TGTGCCAGCAACAGAGACGGGGGCCCAGGCTCCTACAATGAGCAGTTCTTC
NA	NA	TRBJ2-3	12	TRBV6-6	CASSSHMNTQYF	TGTGCCAGCAGCTCCCATATGAATACGCAGTATTTT
TRBD2	NA	TRBJ2-2	15	TRBV29-1	CSVEGTSTNTGELFF	TGCAGCGTTGAAGGGACTAGCACGAACACCGGGGAGCTGTTTTTT
TRBD1	NA	TRBJ1-1	17	TRBV4-1	CASSALTGGWRNTEAFF	TGCGCCAGCAGCGCCCTTACAGGGGGATGGAGGAACACTGAAGCTTTCTTT
NA	few	TRBJ2-2	14	TRBV29-1	CSVEAPEDTGELFF	TGCAGCGTTGAAGCCCCCGAGGACACCGGGGAGCTGTTTTTT
NA	NA	TRBJ2-3	13	TRBV27	CASSSLPTDTQYF	TGTGCCAGCAGTTCCCTGCCAACAGATACGCAGTATTTT
NA	NA	TRBJ2-2	13	TRBV12-3/TRBV12-4	CASSLGQNGELFF	TGTGCCAGCAGTTTAGGTCAGAACGGGGAGCTGTTTTTT
NA	NA	TRBJ2-7	14	TRBV7-9	CASSLDRLSYEQYF	TGTGCCAGCAGCTTAGATCGCCTCTCCTACGAGCAGTACTTC
NA	few	TRBJ1-2	13	TRBV29-1	CSVVPGLGYGYTF	TGCAGCGTTGTACCCGGGCTGGGTTATGGCTACACCTTC
NA	few	TRBJ1-1	12	TRBV12-3/TRBV12-4	CASSSSVAEAFF	TGTGCCAGCAGTTCCTCAGTGGCTGAAGCTTTCTTT
NA	NA	TRBJ2-7	14	TRBV20-1	CSARDVASSYEQYF	TGCAGTGCTAGAGATGTCGCGTCCTCCTACGAGCAGTACTTC
NA	NA	TRBJ2-7	15	TRBV21-1	CASSYLGIRPYEQYF	TGTGCCAGCAGTTACCTAGGAATTAGACCCTACGAGCAGTACTTC
NA	few	TRBJ2-2	16	TRBV20-1	CSARDRTGANTGELFF	TGCAGTGCTAGAGATCGAACGGGGGCGAACACCGGGGAGCTGTTTTTT
NA	few	TRBJ2-5	10	TRBV3-1	CASTRETQYF	TGTGCCAGCACCAGGGAGACCCAGTACTTC
TRBD2	NA	TRBJ2-1	16	TRBV6-5	CASSSGGDFSYNEQFF	TGTGCCAGCAGTTCGGGGGGGGACTTCTCCTACAATGAGCAGTTCTTC
TRBD2	few	TRBJ2-3	16	TRBV18	CASSPGTSGVTDTQYF	TGTGCCAGCTCACCCGGGACTAGCGGAGTCACAGATACGCAGTATTTT
NA	few	TRBJ1-5	14	TRBV4-2	CASSQATGQQPQHF	TGTGCCAGCAGCCAAGCGACAGGCCAACAGCCCCAGCATTTT